The 28 T cell receptor beta chains below were found in one sample sequenced in a study of CD8 T cells in ankylosing spondylitis. One entry per CDR3 protein, called by TCRdb with MiXCR from the 5' RACE reads. The data hold about 150,000 distinct CDR3 sequences, with 25% to 35% observed a single time. Input material: synovial fluid, either unsorted or a sorted T cell fraction (not recorded which). Receptors originate from a male donor with ankylosing spondylitis.

This clonotype was seen more than once but under ten times. The genes are TRBV11-2 and TRBJ1-1; tentatively, D is TRBD1 (6 bases). Germline V gives CDR1 SGHAT, CDR2 FQNNGV. V was cut by 5 bases and J by 10 bases, with 23 bases left in between. The CDR3 runs to 15 residues. The CDR3 DNA is TGTGCCAGCAGCGTGCGGACAGACGAGAGGTCGGGAGCTTTCTTT. It is translated as CASSVRTDERSGAFF.

The gene calls are TRBV7-2 and TRBJ1-6, with D tentatively TRBD1 (5 bases). Trimming took 5 bases from V and 6 from J, leaving 14 bases between them. CDR1 and CDR2 from the germline V gene are SGHTA and FQGNSA. CDR3 length: 15 residues. This CDR3 reads CASSPNSQGNSPLHF. The CDR3 coding sequence is TGTGCCAGCAGCCCGAACTCCCAGGGTAATTCACCCCTCCACTTT.

This clonotype has a handful of counts. This rearrangement joins TRBV28 to TRBJ1-1; D not resolved. V lost 6 bases to trimming and J lost 0 bases, with 14 bases between them. This CDR3 has 15 residues. Germline CDR1 MDHEN, CDR2 SYDVKM. The CDR3 DNA follows: TGTGCCAGCAGCCCCGTACTAGGAATGAACACTGAAGCTTTCTTT. It encodes CASSPVLGMNTEAFF.

This clonotype was seen a few times. The chain joins TRBV25-1 to TRBJ1-1; a weak D match, TRBD1 (6 bases). Trimming stripped 7 bases from V and 1 base from J, with 13 bases between. Germline V gene sequence: CDR1 MGHDK, CDR2 SYGVNS. CDR3 length: 14 residues. CDR3 DNA: TGTGCCAGCATCCCGACAGGAAAGAACACTGAAGCTTTCTTT. Translated: CASIPTGKNTEAFF.

The chain is built from TRBV7-9 and TRBJ2-1, with a possible D match to TRBD2 (6 bases). The CDR3 runs to 16 residues. Germline V gene data show CDR1 as SEHNR and CDR2 as FQNEAQ (reference sequence). V gave up 5 bases and J gave up 4 bases, with 18 bases separating them. The CDR3 DNA reads as TGTGCCAGCAGCCCAATCCGGGACTTGACATACAATGAGCAGTTCTTC. It translates to CASSPIRDLTYNEQFF. The entire variable domain, with the rest obtained from reference TRBV7-9 and TRBJ2-1, is as follows: DTGVSQNPRHKITKRGQNVTFRCDPISEHNRLYWYRQTLGQGPEFLTYFQNEAQLEKSRLLSDRFSAERPKGSFSTLEIQRTEQGDSAMYLCASSPIRDLTYNEQFFGPGTRLTVL.

The chain employs TRBV7-9 and TRBJ2-7; perhaps TRBD2 as D (5 bases). The CDR3 extends over 12 amino acids. Trimming shortened V by 2 bases and J by 3 bases, and 5 bases separated the two germline ends. Germline V gene sequence: CDR1 SEHNR, CDR2 FQNEAQ (reference sequence). In DNA form, the CDR3 reads TGTGCCAGCAGCTTACGGGACTACGAGCAGTACTTC. As protein: CASSLRDYEQYF.

This clonotype was seen just once. The rearrangement joins TRBV28 to TRBJ2-2; TRBD1 might be the D (6 bases). The V and J ends lost 3 bases and 3 bases respectively, with 11 bases between them. The CDR3 is 15 residues long. Germline lookup yields CDR1 MDHEN and CDR2 SYDVKM. CDR3 DNA sequence: TGTGCCAGCAGTTTGCAGGGGCAGTACACCGGGGAGCTGTTTTTT. This gives the protein CASSLQGQYTGELFF.

The chain carries TRBV5-6 and TRBJ1-1, with D unresolved. Trimming shortened V by 0 bases and J by 4 bases, and 10 bases separated the two germline ends. Germline CDR1 is SGHDT and CDR2 is YYEEEE. The CDR3 has 14 amino acids. CDR3 in DNA: TGTGCCAGCAGCTTGGGGGCGCTTCTCACTGAAGCTTTCTTT. Protein product: CASSLGALLTEAFF.

The gene calls are TRBV28 and TRBJ1-6, with 11 bases fitting TRBD1. The V segment lost 4 bases and the J segment 9 bases; nucleotides outside the gene matches: 5. The V gene's germline CDR1 is MDHEN and CDR2 SYDVKM. This CDR3 comprises 15 residues. The CDR3 DNA reads TGTGCCAGCAGTTCCTCCGGGACAGGGGGTTCACCCCTCCACTTT. This encodes CASSSSGTGGSPLHF.

The rearrangement links TRBV11-2 to TRBJ1-1, with no clear D. The CDR3 totals 13 residues. CDR1 is SGHAT and CDR2 is FQNNGV in the germline V gene. Trimming stripped 0 bases from V and 5 bases from J, with 7 bases between. The CDR3 loop is CASSLEDWTEAFF. CDR3 coding DNA: TGTGCCAGCAGCTTAGAGGATTGGACTGAAGCTTTCTTT.

The chain carries TRBV4-2 and TRBJ1-2; D may be TRBD1 (6 bases). Germline V gene data show CDR1 as LGHNA and CDR2 as YNFKEQ. V was cut by 4 bases and J by 3 bases, with 15 bases left in between. The CDR3 is 15 amino acids. Here the CDR3 reads CASSLQTGPDYGYTF. In nucleotides, the CDR3 is TGTGCCAGCAGCCTACAGACAGGCCCAGACTATGGCTACACCTTC.

V is TRBV3-1 and J is TRBJ1-1; no definite D call. Trimming removed 3 bases from V and 1 base from J, with 6 bases in between. Germline V gives CDR1 LGHDT, CDR2 YNNKEL (reference sequence). The CDR3 loop spans 13 amino acids. This CDR3 is CASSHSKNTEAFF. The CDR3 DNA is TGTGCCAGCAGCCACTCGAAGAACACTGAAGCTTTCTTT. Together with reference TRBV3-1 and TRBJ1-1, the CDR3 gives the full variable domain: DTAVSQTPKYLVTQMGNDKSIKCEQNLGHDTMYWYKQDSKKFLKIMFSYNNKELIINETVPNRFSPKSPDKAHLNLHINSLELGDSAVYFCASSHSKNTEAFFGQGTRLTVV.

This clonotype was counted only a few times. This chain joins TRBV7-3 and TRBJ2-2, with 7 positions matching TRBD1. In germline, CDR1 is SGHTA, CDR2 FQGTGA. V was pared by 5 bases and J by 2 bases, with 5 bases of the junction left unmatched. This CDR3 is built from 15 residues. CDR3 in amino acids: CASSHDRANTGELFF. The CDR3 nucleotides read TGTGCCAGCAGCCACGACAGGGCAAACACCGGGGAGCTGTTTTTT.

Concerning this clonotype itself: A read error is possible here, since a much larger clone lies one base away. The chain combines TRBV3-1 with TRBJ2-3; 8 nucleotides agree with TRBD2. This CDR3 comprises 15 residues. Germline-derived CDR1 and CDR2 are LGHDT and YNNKEL (reference sequence). The CDR3 reads CASSQTGLGADTQFF. The CDR3 nucleotides are TGTGCCAGCAGCCAAACGGGACTAGGAGCGGATACGCAGTTTTTT.

This clonotype was picked up many times. The chain recombines TRBV6-5 with TRBJ2-5, with 10 bases identical to TRBD2. The V segment lost 1 base and the J segment 4 bases; nucleotides outside the gene matches: 9. CDR3 length: 17 amino acids. CDR1 is MNHEY and CDR2 is SVGAGI in the germline V gene. The CDR3 here is CASSYYPASGSGETQYF. CDR3 DNA sequence: TGTGCCAGCAGTTACTACCCGGCTAGCGGGAGTGGAGAGACCCAGTACTTC.

The chain carries TRBV15 and TRBJ1-1; 9 positions agree with TRBD1. CDR1 LNHNV and CDR2 YYDKDF come from the germline V gene (reference sequence). CDR3 length: 14 amino acids. V lost 1 base, J lost 5 bases, and 2 bases stayed unmatched. The CDR3 protein is CATSRGQGVTEAFF. The CDR3 coding sequence is TGTGCCACCAGCAGAGGACAGGGGGTGACTGAAGCTTTCTTT.

The gene calls are TRBV5-1 and TRBJ1-2; D possibly corresponds to TRBD1 (6 bases). V lost 2 bases, J lost 6 bases, and 17 bases lay in between. Looked up from germline, CDR1 is SGHRS and CDR2 is YFSETQ. The CDR3 is made up of 15 amino acids. DNA of the CDR3: TGCGCCAGCAGCTTACAGGGTAACCCCCCTGATGGCTACACCTTC. Translating it yields CASSLQGNPPDGYTF.

The rearrangement uses TRBV6-2 or TRBV6-3 and TRBJ2-2; D call uncertain. Trimming took 8 bases from V and 3 from J, leaving 16 bases between them. The CDR3 loop spans 15 amino acids. CDR1 and CDR2 (germline): MNHEY, SVGEGT. CDR3 bases: TGTGCCAGCTCGTTCCGTCCAACCTACACCGGGGAGCTGTTTTTT. Translation: CASSFRPTYTGELFF.

This clonotype has at least ten counts. One end of the junction is discordant with germline, which a read error may explain. The chain couples TRBV7-7 to TRBJ2-3; TRBD2 matches at 13 bases. The V gene's germline CDR1 is SSHAT and CDR2 FNYEAQ (reference sequence). This CDR3 contains 16 residues. CDR3 sequence: CASSRGTSGEADTQYF. The CDR3 DNA reads TGTGCTAGCAGCCGAGGGACTAGCGGGGAGGCAGATACGCAGTATTTT.

J is TRBJ2-1 and V is TRBV7-4; 8 bases map to TRBD2. There are 17 residues in the CDR3. Germline V lookup: CDR1 SGHVT, CDR2 SQSDAQ. With 8 bases clipped from V and 4 bases from J, the junction kept 16 bases outside the gene matches. CDR3 nucleotide sequence: TGTGCCAGCTGCCTGCAACTCACTAGCGGACCATACAATGAGCAGTTCTTC. Residues: CASCLQLTSGPYNEQFF.

This clonotype was counted between two and nine times. The V gene is TRBV9, the J gene TRBJ2-1; 14 bases match TRBD2. Germline V gene data show CDR1 as SGDLS and CDR2 as YYNGEE. V lost 0 bases to trimming and J lost 9 bases; unmatched junction nucleotides: 8. The CDR3 contains 17 residues. The CDR3 DNA reads as TGTGCCAGCAGCGTAGGCCCCGGGACTAGCGGGAGAGGTGAGCAGTTCTTC. Its protein is CASSVGPGTSGRGEQFF.

The genes are TRBV20-1 and TRBJ2-1, with 7 bases fitting TRBD2. Germline-derived CDR1 and CDR2 are DFQATT and SNEGSKA (reference sequence). V lost 3 bases and J lost 4; bases outside the gene matches: 3. There are 13 residues in the CDR3. The CDR3 coding sequence is TGCAGTGCTAGGGCGGGGGAGTACAATGAGCAGTTCTTC. As protein: CSARAGEYNEQFF.

V gene TRBV12-3 or TRBV12-4 combines with J gene TRBJ1-2; D is unclear. Trimming pared 1 base from V and 2 bases from J, leaving 5 bases between. The CDR3 contains 13 residues. The CDR3 bases are TGTGCCAGCAGTTTAGAGATAAACTATGGCTACACCTTC. Its protein product is CASSLEINYGYTF.

V gene TRBV7-3 combines with J gene TRBJ2-7; possibly TRBD1 or TRBD2 for D (5 bases each). The V gene lost 1 base and the J gene lost 2 bases, with 9 bases spanning the gap. Germline-derived CDR1 and CDR2 are SGHTA and FQGTGA. The CDR3 contains 14 residues. In DNA, the CDR3 is TGTGCCAGCAGCTTAATGCAGGGAGCCTACGAGCAGTACTTC. Protein sequence: CASSLMQGAYEQYF.

This clonotype was counted a few times. A much larger clone lies a single base off, so this may be a read error. The chain carries TRBV7-2 and TRBJ1-5; D is unclear. The germline gives CDR1 SGHTA, CDR2 FQGNSA. The V end lost 3 bases, the J end lost 4 bases, and 7 bases lay between the germline ends. This CDR3 has 13 residues. The CDR3 coding sequence is TGTGCCAGCAGCTTCCAGGCTAATCAGCCCCAGCATTTT. This codes for CASSFQANQPQHF.

This clonotype was seen only a few times. The V call is TRBV18, the J call TRBJ2-3; D might be TRBD1 (7 bases). Trimming pared 4 bases from V and 3 bases from J, leaving 17 bases between. The CDR3 is made up of 16 amino acids. Per the germline V gene, CDR1 is KGHSH and CDR2 is LQKENI. The CDR3 loop reads CASSRIVQGRTDTQYF. CDR3 DNA sequence: TGTGCCAGCTCACGAATAGTACAGGGGAGGACAGATACGCAGTATTTT.

This chain uses TRBV20-1 with TRBJ2-3; 8 nucleotides match TRBD2. CDR1 is DFQATT and CDR2 is SNEGSKA in the germline V gene (reference sequence). CDR3 size: 15 residues. The trim removed 6 bases at V and 4 bases at J, leaving 12 bases unmatched. The CDR3 DNA sequence: TGCAGTGCGCCGGGGGGGATCAACCGCCCAGATACGCAGTATTTT. It translates to CSAPGGINRPDTQYF.

The gene calls are TRBV7-2 and TRBJ2-3; D is unresolved. CDR3 length: 17 residues. CDR1 is SGHTA, CDR2 FQGNSA, per germline. V dropped 1 base and J dropped 0 bases, with 14 bases sitting between them. This chain's CDR3 is CASSLVLKADSTDTQYF. The CDR3, as DNA: TGTGCCAGCAGCTTAGTGCTTAAGGCAGATAGCACAGATACGCAGTATTTT.